This entry lists 25 T cell receptor beta chains sequenced from one sample in a study of shared clonotypes between healthy human individuals. The method was immunoSEQ multiplex PCR; TCRdb's version includes in-frame clones alone and lacks a portion of them. Among over 400,000 clones listed, 81% were seen once. Input material: PBMCs. The receptors were gathered from a middle-aged woman in good health. Some clones in this sample may be carry-over from other donors' samples.

This clone has just one count. The chain recombines TRBV28 with TRBJ2-1; TRBD2 matches at 7 bases. The CDR3 length is 13 residues. Trimming cost V 6 bases and J 15 bases; bases outside gene matches: 14. Per the germline V gene, CDR1 is MDHEN and CDR2 is SYDVKM. CDR3 DNA sequence: TGTGCCAGCAGCGCAGCCCCTGGACTAGTATGGTTCTTC. It specifies CASSAAPGLVWFF.

The V call is TRBV7-9, the J call TRBJ2-7; D is perhaps TRBD2 (7 bases). The CDR3 consists of 14 residues. Trimming cost V 5 bases and J 5 bases, with 16 bases left between them. Germline V CDR1 and CDR2: SEHNR, FQNEAQ (reference sequence). In DNA form, the CDR3 reads TGTGCCAGCAGCGTAGGGGGGGACGTCGACGAGCAGTACTTC. Translation: CASSVGGDVDEQYF.

This chain joins TRBV9 and TRBJ2-3; D assignment may be TRBD1 or TRBD2 (6 bases each). V dropped 0 bases and J dropped 1 base, with 18 bases sitting between them. CDR3 length equals 18 residues. CDR1 and CDR2 from the germline V gene are SGDLS and YYNGEE. The CDR3 DNA follows: TGTGCCAGCAGCGTAGGAGACTTAGGGGGGCCGGGCACAGATACGCAGTATTTT. Its protein product is CASSVGDLGGPGTDTQYF. The full variable domain, with the rest looked up from reference TRBV9 and TRBJ2-3, is DSGVTQTPKHLITATGQRVTLRCSPRSGDLSVYWYQQSLDQGLQFLIQYYNGEERAKGNILERFSAQQFPDLHSELNLSSLELGDSALYFCASSVGDLGGPGTDTQYFGPGTRLTVL.

The gene calls are TRBV7-2 and TRBJ1-2, with D possibly being TRBD1 (6 bases). V lost 1 base to trimming and J lost 3 bases, with 12 bases between them. The CDR3 extends over 15 amino acids. Germline V gene lookup returns CDR1 SGHTA and CDR2 FQGNSA. The chain's CDR3 is CASSLGPGGDYGYTF. Written as DNA, the CDR3 is TGTGCCAGCAGCTTAGGACCGGGGGGCGACTATGGCTACACCTTC.

On this clone: A much bigger clone sits one base away, suggesting this may be a read error. The DNA of the CDR3 is TGTGCCAGCAGCCACATAGCGGGAGGGCCAGATACGCAGTATTTT. It is translated as CASSHIAGGPDTQYF. This chain links TRBV14 with TRBJ2-3; 11 bases match TRBD2. The germline V gene has CDR1 SGHDN and CDR2 FVKESK. With 3 bases clipped from V and 4 bases from J, the junction kept 3 bases outside the gene matches. The CDR3 sequence is 15 residues long.

V gene TRBV10-3 combines with J gene TRBJ1-4; tentative D call: TRBD1 (5 bases). Germline V gene sequence: CDR1 ENHRY, CDR2 SYGVKD. The CDR3 is made up of 13 amino acids. With 6 bases removed from V and 5 bases from J, the gap between germline ends came to 10 bases. CDR3 in DNA: TGTGCCATCAGGGGGACGGAGAATGAAAAACTGTTTTTT. Protein: CAIRGTENEKLFF.

The V and J genes are TRBV5-1 and TRBJ2-5; 9 bases fit TRBD2. Germline lookup yields CDR1 SGHRS and CDR2 YFSETQ. The CDR3 length is 16 residues. After removal of 4 bases from V and 4 bases from J, the junction contained 11 bases not matched to a gene. CDR3 loop: CASSPGVAGEGETQYF. The CDR3 region has the DNA TGCGCCAGCAGCCCGGGGGTAGCGGGAGAAGGAGAGACCCAGTACTTC.

This clone was seen only a few times. This rearrangement joins TRBV30 to TRBJ1-4, with TRBD1 as a possible D gene (6 bases). Germline assignment: CDR1 GTSNPN and CDR2 SVGIG (reference sequence). Trimming stripped 1 base from V and 4 bases from J, with 13 bases between. There are 15 residues in the CDR3. CDR3 DNA sequence: TGTGCCTGGAGTGGTGGACAGCTTGATAATGAAAAACTGTTTTTT. Amino acids: CAWSGGQLDNEKLFF.

The chain carries TRBV5-4 and TRBJ2-5; the D gene could be TRBD1 or TRBD2 (6 bases each). The CDR3 loop spans 15 amino acids. In germline, CDR1 is SGHNT, CDR2 YYREEE (reference sequence). V was cut by 4 bases and J by 4 bases, with 17 bases left in between. The CDR3 here is CASSLRSGAGETQYF. Written as DNA, the CDR3 is TGTGCCAGCAGCCTGCGCTCGGGGGCGGGAGAGACCCAGTACTTC.

The chain is built from TRBV10-3 and TRBJ2-7; D tentatively reads TRBD1 or TRBD2 (5 bases each). This CDR3 has 15 amino acids. Germline loops: CDR1 ENHRY, CDR2 SYGVKD. V was shortened by 6 bases and J by 0 bases, with 15 bases between the two germline ends. The DNA for the CDR3 is TGTGCCATCAGCGCCGGGACGGTATTCTCCTACGAGCAGTACTTC. Encoded protein: CAISAGTVFSYEQYF.

This clone was detected only a few times. Different DNA sequences within this sample yield the same CDR3. The CDR3 region is CASSLTGTGELFF. The CDR3 nucleotides read TGTGCCAGCAGCTTAACCGGCACCGGGGAGCTGTTTTTT. V usage is TRBV7-3 and J usage is TRBJ2-2; D gene unclear. CDR3 length: 13 amino acids. Germline CDR1 reads SGHTA; CDR2 reads FQGTGA. V lost 0 bases to trimming and J lost 4 bases, with 3 bases between them.

J is TRBJ2-1 and V is TRBV15, with 7 nucleotides matching TRBD2. In germline, CDR1 is LNHNV, CDR2 YYDKDF (reference sequence). CDR3 length: 15 amino acids. The junction had 7 bases not matched to a gene; V was cut back by 2 bases and J by 6 bases. CDR3 DNA: TGTGCCACCAGCAGACCCTCGGGACTAACCAATGAGCAGTTCTTC. Translated, it gives CATSRPSGLTNEQFF.

The V gene is TRBV4-3, the J gene TRBJ2-1; D possibly corresponds to TRBD2 (5 bases). Deletions cut 0 bases from V and 0 bases from J, with 12 bases between. Germline loops: CDR1 LGHNA, CDR2 YSLEER. This CDR3 region has 17 residues. The CDR3, as DNA: TGCGCCAGCAGCCAAGATCGGCGGGTGGGCTCCTACAATGAGCAGTTCTTC. Amino acid sequence: CASSQDRRVGSYNEQFF.

Worth noting for this clone: This likely stems from a read error, as it lies one base from a far larger clone. This chain joins TRBV7-2 and TRBJ2-1; D is undetermined. Deletions cut 3 bases from V and 7 bases from J, with 4 bases between. This CDR3 has 11 amino acids. Germline V gene sequence: CDR1 SGHTA, CDR2 FQGNSA. CDR3 sequence: CASSLLNEQFF. Here the CDR3 DNA reads TGTGCCAGCAGCTTGCTTAATGAGCAGTTCTTC.

As concerns this clone: A far larger clone is just one base off, so this is likely a read error. The sample carries other DNA sequences with the same CDR3. This rearrangement joins TRBV25-1 to TRBJ1-2, with 7 bases lining up with TRBD1. The CDR3 extends over 13 amino acids. From germline, CDR1 is MGHDK and CDR2 SYGVNS. For the CDR3, the DNA is TGTGCCAGCAGGGCAGGGGGTCGCTATGGCTACACATTC. Amino acids: CASRAGGRYGYTF.

The rearrangement uses TRBV18 and TRBJ1-2, with 10 bases that match TRBD1. The V segment lost 1 base and the J segment 7 bases; nucleotides outside the gene matches: 18. The CDR3 length is 19 residues. Germline-derived CDR1 and CDR2 are KGHSH and LQKENI. CDR3 amino acids: CASSPQPFRTGGNLSGYTF. Here the CDR3 DNA reads TGTGCCAGCTCACCACAACCTTTTAGGACAGGGGGTAACCTCTCTGGCTACACCTTC. The full variable domain, completed using reference TRBV18 and TRBJ1-2, is NAGVMQNPRHLVRRRGQEARLRCSPMKGHSHVYWYRQLPEEGLKFMVYLQKENIIDESGMPKERFSAEFPKEGPSILRIQQVVRGDSAAYFCASSPQPFRTGGNLSGYTFGSGTRLTVV.

The chain combines TRBV19 with TRBJ1-2; D is unresolved. V shed 5 bases and J shed 5 bases, with 9 bases lying between them. Germline V gene lookup returns CDR1 LNHDA and CDR2 SQIVND (reference sequence). There are 12 residues in the CDR3. The CDR3 DNA follows: TGTGCCAGTAGTCCCTCCGGTTATGGCTACACCTTC. It encodes CASSPSGYGYTF.

This clone was seen repeatedly, ten times or more. The rearrangement links TRBV2 to TRBJ2-5; tentatively, D is TRBD1 (7 bases). The J call may not be correct, given that the DNA end is closer to TRBJ2-7. The CDR3 has 14 amino acids. Germline V gene sequence: CDR1 SNHLY, CDR2 FYNNEI. The CDR3 region is CASLSNRGLYEQYF. As DNA, the CDR3 is TGTGCCAGCTTGTCAAACAGGGGACTCTACGAGCAGTACTTC.

The chain joins TRBV28 to TRBJ2-3; D call uncertain. Trimming removed 4 bases from V and 8 bases from J, with 7 bases in between. Per the germline V gene, CDR1 is MDHEN and CDR2 is SYDVKM. The CDR3 sequence is 11 residues long. The CDR3 nucleotides read TGTGCCAGCAGTTGGGCTGTTACGCAGTATTTT. It yields the protein CASSWAVTQYF.

The rearrangement uses TRBV9 and TRBJ2-5, with 7 bases identical to TRBD2. CDR3 length: 16 residues. Germline V gene data show CDR1 as SGDLS and CDR2 as YYNGEE. V lost 0 bases and J lost 2; bases outside the gene matches: 7. The CDR3 nucleotides read TGTGCCAGCAGCGTAGGAACTGGGGGAGGGCAAGAGACCCAGTACTTC. This encodes CASSVGTGGGQETQYF.

V and J are TRBV2 and TRBJ2-6; D is unresolved. Germline V gene data show CDR1 as SNHLY and CDR2 as FYNNEI. This CDR3 spans 17 amino acids. The V end was cut by 6 bases, the J end by 2 bases, with 17 bases between. CDR3 sequence (DNA): TGTGCCAGCAGCGGCTCCATGAGAAAGACTGGGGCCAACGTCCTGACTTTC. The encoded protein is CASSGSMRKTGANVLTF.

This chain links TRBV10-3 with TRBJ2-5; 9 bases are a match to TRBD1. Germline V gene sequence: CDR1 ENHRY, CDR2 SYGVKD. The CDR3 is 14 amino acids. After removal of 4 bases from V and 1 base from J, the junction contained 1 base not matched to a gene. The chain's CDR3 is CAISGGQGQETQYF. In DNA form, the CDR3 reads TGTGCCATCAGTGGGGGACAGGGCCAAGAGACCCAGTACTTC.

The chain employs TRBV2 and TRBJ1-1; 7 nucleotides line up with TRBD1. This CDR3 comprises 13 residues. Germline-derived CDR1 and CDR2 are SNHLY and FYNNEI. V lost 5 bases, J lost 5 bases, and 5 bases stayed unmatched. The CDR3 nucleotides are TGTGCCAGCAGTAGGGACAGCGAAACTGAAGCTTTCTTT. It is translated as CASSRDSETEAFF.

This clone has more than one count but fewer than ten. In DNA, the CDR3 is TGTGCCAGCAGCTTCGGACACCTCAAGGAGCAGTACTTC. Translation: CASSFGHLKEQYF. This rearrangement joins TRBV7-6 to TRBJ2-7; the D gene is possibly TRBD1 (5 bases). Germline loops: CDR1 SGHVS, CDR2 FNYEAQ. CDR3 length: 13 residues. The V end lost 3 bases, the J end lost 7 bases, and 13 bases lay between the germline ends.

Worth noting for this clone: A read error is likely here: a far larger clone is one base away. Other DNA sequences in the sample encode the same CDR3. The rearrangement joins TRBV4-2 to TRBJ1-2, with D unresolved. Germline lookup yields CDR1 LGHNA and CDR2 YNFKEQ. V was trimmed by 5 bases and J by 5 bases, leaving 15 bases between them. The CDR3 totals 14 residues. The CDR3 coding sequence is TGTGCCAGCAGCAGGGAGGCGGGGAATTATGGCTACACCTTC. Translation: CASSREAGNYGYTF.